This TCR beta chain was profiled in a study of blood T cell repertoires in COVID-19. As for the study in general: The samples span acute and convalescent COVID-19 from the United States, Italy and Spain. In each case, the material was cDNA or gDNA derived from T cells, B-cell-depleted T cells, or PBMCs.

Germline CDR1 and CDR2: MNHEY and SVGAGI. With V trimmed by 7 bases and J by 2 bases, 9 bases remained unmatched. The CDR3 runs 15 residues. In the authors' methods: Reference gene primer amplification in the assay estimated nucleated cell counts. The repertoire was sequenced with immunoSEQ multiplex PCR; TCRdb's copy has only in-frame clones and lacks some. D and trimming were read from the DNA, whereas the V and J calls and clone size are those reported in that table. The data show 300,000 or so clones, with about 82% seen just once and about 1.7% held by the top ten. The clonotype was recovered from a woman aged 45 to 65 with acute or convalescent COVID-19. Specimen: peripheral blood. The chain combines TRBV6-5 with TRBJ2-7, with TRBD1 matching over 9 bases. The CDR3 DNA follows: TGTGCCAGCACCACTATGGGACAGGGAACCTACGAGCAGTACTTC. This gives the protein CASTTMGQGTYEQYF.